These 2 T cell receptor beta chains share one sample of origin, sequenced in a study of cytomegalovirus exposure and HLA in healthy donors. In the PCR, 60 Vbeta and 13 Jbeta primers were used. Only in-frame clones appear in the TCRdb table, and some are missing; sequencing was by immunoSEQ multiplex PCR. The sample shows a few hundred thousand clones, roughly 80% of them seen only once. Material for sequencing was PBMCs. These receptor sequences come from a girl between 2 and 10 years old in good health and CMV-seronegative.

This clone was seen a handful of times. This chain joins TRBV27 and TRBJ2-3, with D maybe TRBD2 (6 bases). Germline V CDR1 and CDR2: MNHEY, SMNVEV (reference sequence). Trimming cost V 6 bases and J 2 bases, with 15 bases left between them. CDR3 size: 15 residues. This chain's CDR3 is CASRTTSSLTDTQYF. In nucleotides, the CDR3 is TGTGCCAGCAGAACAACTAGCTCCCTCACAGATACGCAGTATTTT.

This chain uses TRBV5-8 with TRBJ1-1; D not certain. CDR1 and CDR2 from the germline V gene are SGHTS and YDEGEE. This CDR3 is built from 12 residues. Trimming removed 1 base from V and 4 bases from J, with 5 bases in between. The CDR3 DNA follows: TGTGCCAGCAGCTTGTTGGCCACTGAAGCTTTCTTT. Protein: CASSLLATEAFF.